These T cell receptor beta chains were read from a single sample in a study of blood T cell repertoires in COVID-19. Sequencing used immunoSEQ multiplex PCR; TCRdb keeps in-frame clones, though not all of them. The sample contains about 140,000 clones, around nine tenths of which appear only once. Sample: peripheral blood. Receptor source: a human donor in a cohort sampled during active COVID-19. Both conserved end residues are part of each CDR3. D genes are given only for firm matches. Not all rows give a size; the values are once, few, many and, for expanded clones, a class.

clone size,V gene,J gene,D gene,CDR3 protein,CDR3 DNA
NA,TRBV10-3,TRBJ2-3,TRBD2,CAISDLAGADTQYF,TGTGCCATCAGTGACCTAGCGGGGGCAGATACGCAGTATTTT
NA,TRBV28,TRBJ1-5,NA,CASSALNQPQHF,TGTGCCAGCAGTGCACTAAATCAGCCCCAGCATTTT
NA,TRBV7-9,TRBJ2-7,NA,CASCQASYEQYF,TGTGCCAGCTGTCAGGCCTCCTACGAGCAGTACTTC
NA,TRBV5-4,TRBJ1-6,TRBD1,CASSSGQNYNSPLHF,TGTGCCAGCAGCTCGGGACAGAACTATAATTCACCCCTCCACTTT
NA,TRBV27,TRBJ1-6,NA,CASSRRRENRMHSPLHF,TGTGCCAGCAGTCGGCGGCGGGAAAATAGGATGCATTCACCCCTCCACTTT
NA,TRBV9,TRBJ1-2,NA,CASSPGGNDGYTF,TGTGCCAGCAGCCCGGGGGGAAATGATGGCTACACCTTC
NA,TRBV28,TRBJ2-7,NA,CASSQTYGSGNF,TGTGCCAGCAGTCAAACCTACGGGAGTGGCAACTTC
NA,TRBV5-4,TRBJ1-5,TRBD1,CASSAGTGSNQPQHF,TGTGCCAGCAGCGCCGGGACAGGAAGCAATCAGCCCCAGCATTTT
NA,TRBV6-5,TRBJ1-2,NA,CASSYWREYGYTF,TGTGCCAGCAGTTATTGGAGGGAATATGGCTACACCTTC
NA,TRBV5-4,TRBJ2-7,NA,CASSPGLATYEQYF,TGTGCCAGCAGCCCGGGACTCGCTACCTACGAGCAGTACTTC
NA,TRBV5-4,TRBJ1-2,NA,CASSWVAGNYGYTF,TGTGCCAGCAGCTGGGTGGCGGGAAACTATGGCTACACCTTC
once,TRBV7-3,TRBJ2-5,NA,CASSPLGLSQETQYF,TGTGCCAGCAGCCCCCTGGGACTTTCCCAAGAGACCCAGTACTTC
NA,TRBV27,TRBJ1-1,TRBD1,CASQGAGLNTEAFF,TGTGCCAGTCAGGGGGCAGGATTAAACACTGAAGCTTTCTTT
once,TRBV7-9,TRBJ2-3,NA,CASSNRQSTDTQYF,TGTGCCAGCAGCAACCGACAGAGCACAGATACGCAGTATTTT
NA,TRBV6-7,TRBJ2-3,TRBD2,CAINAGTSGPGDTQYF,TGTGCCATCAACGCCGGGACTAGCGGCCCGGGGGATACGCAGTATTTT
NA,TRBV18,TRBJ2-6,TRBD1,CASSPRTGNSGANVLTF,TGTGCCAGCTCACCAAGGACAGGGAACTCTGGGGCCAACGTCCTGACTTTC
once,TRBV29-1,TRBJ2-2,NA,CSTQGTGNTGELFF,TGCAGCACCCAGGGCACAGGAAACACCGGGGAGCTGTTTTTT
once,TRBV4-1,TRBJ2-7,NA,CASSQKEEMGSYEQYF,TGCGCCAGCAGCCAAAAGGAGGAGATGGGCTCCTACGAGCAGTACTTC
NA,TRBV6-4,TRBJ1-1,TRBD1,CASRNDRATEAFF,TGTGCCAGCAGGAACGACAGGGCCACTGAAGCTTTCTTT
once,TRBV28,TRBJ1-1,NA,CASAGPGNAFF,TGTGCCAGCGCGGGACCGGGAAACGCTTTCTTT
NA,TRBV28,TRBJ1-5,NA,CASSRFDQPQHF,TGTGCCAGCTCCCGGTTTGATCAGCCCCAGCATTTT
NA,TRBV4-1,TRBJ1-1,TRBD1,CASSPGDSEAFF,TGCGCCAGCAGCCCGGGGGACAGTGAAGCTTTCTTT
NA,TRBV6-5,TRBJ2-7,NA,CASRAGPEREQYF,TGTGCCAGCAGAGCGGGCCCCGAGCGCGAGCAGTACTTC
NA,TRBV4-2,TRBJ1-6,NA,CASSRRGSSYNSPLHF,TGTGCCAGCAGCCGACGGGGGAGCTCCTATAATTCACCCCTCCACTTT
NA,TRBV10-1,TRBJ1-1,NA,CASSFTGTEAFF,TGCGCCAGCAGTTTCACAGGTACTGAAGCTTTCTTT
NA,TRBV28,TRBJ1-4,NA,CASSFQGRGEKLFF,TGTGCCAGCAGTTTCCAAGGTCGGGGTGAAAAACTGTTTTTT
NA,TRBV28,TRBJ2-3,TRBD2,CASIGQRGMADTQYF,TGTGCCAGCATCGGCCAGCGGGGGATGGCAGATACGCAGTATTTT
once,TRBV4-1,TRBJ1-1,NA,CASSQRHRAEMDTEAFF,TGCGCCAGCAGCCAAAGACACAGGGCGGAGATGGACACTGAAGCTTTCTTT